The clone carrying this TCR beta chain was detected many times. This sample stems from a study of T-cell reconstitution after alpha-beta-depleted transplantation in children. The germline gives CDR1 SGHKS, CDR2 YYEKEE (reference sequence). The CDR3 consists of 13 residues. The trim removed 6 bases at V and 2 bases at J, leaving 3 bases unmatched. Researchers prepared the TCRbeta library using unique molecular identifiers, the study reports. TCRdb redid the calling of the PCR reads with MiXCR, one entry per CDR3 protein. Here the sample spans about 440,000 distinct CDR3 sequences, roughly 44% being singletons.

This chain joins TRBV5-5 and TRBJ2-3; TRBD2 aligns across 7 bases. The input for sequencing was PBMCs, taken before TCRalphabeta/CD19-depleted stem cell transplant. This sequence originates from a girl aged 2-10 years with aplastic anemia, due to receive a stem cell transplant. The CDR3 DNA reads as TGTGCCAGCACTAGCGGTAACACAGATACGCAGTATTTT. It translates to CASTSGNTDTQYF.